One and the same sample provided the 22 T cell receptor beta chains below, sequenced in a study of cytomegalovirus exposure and HLA in healthy donors. With 60 Vbeta and 13 Jbeta primers, the PCR was carried out. Here immunoSEQ multiplex PCR was the method, and the copy in TCRdb shows in-frame clones only, minus some. The table includes roughly 120,000 clones, over 65% detected once. The sequenced material came from PBMCs. The receptors come from a woman aged 25 to 39 in good health and CMV-seropositive.

The rearrangement links TRBV2 to TRBJ1-2, with D possibly TRBD1 on 5 matching bases. This CDR3 spans 14 amino acids. Germline assignment: CDR1 SNHLY and CDR2 FYNNEI. Trimming cost V 5 bases and J 1 base, with 11 bases left between them. The CDR3 DNA is TGTGCCAGCAGTACAGGCTTGGGTAACTATGGCTACACCTTC. This sequence encodes CASSTGLGNYGYTF.

The chain employs TRBV29-1 and TRBJ1-1, with D perhaps matching TRBD1 (6 bases). V gave up 6 bases and J gave up 5 bases, with 16 bases separating them. The germline V gene has CDR1 SQVTM and CDR2 ANQGSEA. CDR3 length: 13 amino acids. The CDR3 DNA sequence: TGCAGCGTGCCGAGGGCAGGGGTGACTGAAGCTTTCTTT. Translating it yields CSVPRAGVTEAFF.

This clone came up once. The chain recombines TRBV11-2 with TRBJ1-2, with D tentatively TRBD1 (6 bases). CDR1 and CDR2 from the germline V gene are SGHAT and FQNNGV. V lost 6 bases, J lost 7 bases, and 12 bases lay in between. The length of the CDR3 is 12 residues. The DNA of the CDR3 is TGTGCCAGCAGGGCAGGGGAGTCTGGCTACACCTTC. Translated: CASRAGESGYTF. Full variable domain (missing parts from reference TRBV11-2 and TRBJ1-2): EAGVAQSPRYKIIEKRQSVAFWCNPISGHATLYWYQQILGQGPKLLIQFQNNGVVDDSQLPKDRFSAERLKGVDSTLKIQPAKLEDSAVYLCASRAGESGYTFGSGTRLTVV.

This clone was found a few times. The genes are TRBV6-1 and TRBJ2-7; TRBD2 matches 11 bases. CDR1 and CDR2 from the germline V gene are MNHNS and SASEGT. With V trimmed by 5 bases and J by 2 bases, 5 bases remained unmatched. CDR3 length: 15 amino acids. The CDR3 DNA reads TGTGCCAGCAGTTCCCGACTAGCGGGGACCTACGAGCAGTACTTC. Residues: CASSSRLAGTYEQYF.

The rearrangement uses TRBV5-1 and TRBJ1-6; 7 bases are a match to TRBD1. CDR1 is SGHRS and CDR2 is YFSETQ in the germline V gene. The V and J ends lost 0 bases and 8 bases, in that order; junction bases with no gene match: 5. The CDR3 totals 15 residues. Here the CDR3 DNA reads TGCGCCAGCAGCTTGGTTCTGGGACAGTATTCACCCCTCCACTTT. Its protein is CASSLVLGQYSPLHF. The full variable domain, rest sourced from reference TRBV5-1 and TRBJ1-6, is KAGVTQTPRYLIKTRGQQVTLSCSPISGHRSVSWYQQTPGQGLQFLFEYFSETQRNKGNFPGRFSGRQFSNSRSEMNVSTLELGDSALYLCASSLVLGQYSPLHFGNGTRLTVT.

The CDR3 bases are TGTGCCAGTAGCTCCCCATTCTCCCTCGTTAGCGGGGTGAGCTCCTACAATGAGCAGTTCTTC. Its protein is CASSSPFSLVSGVSSYNEQFF. The chain couples TRBV19 to TRBJ2-1; TRBD2 aligns across 8 bases. Per the germline V gene, CDR1 is LNHDA and CDR2 is SQIVND (reference sequence). Unmatched junction bases numbered 22, after V lost 6 bases and J lost 0 bases. The CDR3 contains 21 residues.

J is TRBJ2-5 and V is TRBV16, with D tentatively TRBD1 (7 bases). Germline V lookup: CDR1 KGHSY, CDR2 FQNENV. There are 15 residues in the CDR3. Trimming cost V 8 bases and J 5 bases, with 21 bases left between them. The CDR3 DNA reads as TGTGCCAGCTGCGAAGAGGAGGGGGCGGGGGAGACCCAGTACTTC. Translation gives CASCEEEGAGETQYF. Full variable domain (outside the CDR3, taken from reference TRBV16 and TRBJ2-5): GEEVAQTPKHLVRGEGQKAKLYCAPIKGHSYVFWYQQVLKNEFKFLISFQNENVFDETGMPKERFSAKCLPNSPCSLEIQATKLEDSAVYFCASCEEEGAGETQYFGPGTRLLVL.

The chain recombines TRBV6-5 with TRBJ2-7, with TRBD2 matching 12 bases. Germline V lookup: CDR1 MNHEY, CDR2 SVGAGI. The CDR3 has 13 residues. Trimming took 8 bases from V and 1 from J; bases not matched to a gene: 0. CDR3 loop: CASGLAGSYEQYF. The CDR3 coding sequence is TGTGCCAGCGGACTAGCGGGATCCTACGAGCAGTACTTC.

This sequence joins TRBV4-2 and TRBJ2-7; TRBD2 matches at 8 bases. The CDR3 spans 13 residues. V lost 1 base to trimming and J lost 11 bases; unmatched junction nucleotides: 7. Germline V gives CDR1 LGHNA, CDR2 YNFKEQ. Here the CDR3 reads CASSQGEEREKYF. The DNA of the CDR3 is TGTGCCAGCAGCCAAGGGGAGGAGCGGGAGAAGTACTTC.

The gene calls are TRBV19 and TRBJ1-2; TRBD1 agrees at 10 bases. This CDR3 is 16 amino acids long. The junction had 13 bases not matched to a gene; V was cut back by 7 bases and J by 5 bases. Germline V CDR1 and CDR2: LNHDA, SQIVND (reference sequence). CDR3 in amino acids: CASKFPLRQGAYGYTF. DNA of the CDR3: TGTGCCAGTAAGTTTCCTCTTCGACAGGGGGCGTATGGCTACACCTTC.

This chain links TRBV18 with TRBJ2-1; D is possibly TRBD1 (5 bases). This CDR3 comprises 16 residues. Germline V gene data show CDR1 as KGHSH and CDR2 as LQKENI. V was cut by 2 bases and J by 8 bases, with 19 bases left in between. CDR3 bases: TGTGCCAGCTCACCAAAGAATTTCAGGGTCGAGGATGAGCAGTTCTTC. Protein sequence: CASSPKNFRVEDEQFF.

The chain couples TRBV25-1 to TRBJ2-3; D is perhaps TRBD2 (6 bases). Trimming left V 8 bases short and J 5 bases short, with 17 bases between. Germline values: CDR1 MGHDK, CDR2 SYGVNS. The CDR3 length is 14 residues. The CDR3: CASARPGEKDTQYF. DNA of the CDR3: TGTGCCAGCGCCCGCCCGGGAGAGAAAGATACGCAGTATTTT.

The V gene is TRBV6-5, the J gene TRBJ1-2, with a tentative D call TRBD1 (6 bases). The V and J ends lost 6 bases and 3 bases respectively, with 11 bases between them. The CDR3 covers 13 residues. The germline V gene has CDR1 MNHEY and CDR2 SVGAGI. In DNA form, the CDR3 reads TGTGCCAGCAGGGACAGCCCTTACTATGGCTACACCTTC. This gives the protein CASRDSPYYGYTF.

This sequence joins TRBV9 and TRBJ2-3, with 10 bases aligning to TRBD2. The germline CDR1 and CDR2 sequences are SGDLS and YYNGEE. The J segment lost 7 bases and the V segment lost 2 bases, leaving 7 bases of the junction unmatched. CDR3 length equals 15 residues. CDR3 nucleotides: TGTGCCAGCAGCGTTGATAGCGGGAGGTTGAATACGCAGTATTTT. Its translation is CASSVDSGRLNTQYF.

This clone was counted only a few times. This rearrangement joins TRBV12-5 to TRBJ2-7; 7 nucleotides line up with TRBD2. The J segment lost 3 bases and the V segment lost 1 base, leaving 6 bases of the junction unmatched. Per the germline V gene, CDR1 is LGHNT and CDR2 is FRNRAP. The CDR3 has 15 residues. The CDR3 loop is CASGLALLAHYEQYF. The DNA of the CDR3 is TGTGCTAGTGGTTTGGCCTTACTAGCGCACTACGAGCAGTACTTC.

The V gene is TRBV10-3, the J gene TRBJ2-5; 10 positions match TRBD2. This CDR3 is 19 amino acids long. Germline-derived CDR1 and CDR2 are ENHRY and SYGVKD. The trim removed 6 bases at V and 5 bases at J, leaving 21 bases unmatched. CDR3 nucleotide sequence: TGTGCCATCAGCGGACCCTACTATTCTAGCGGGGGTTTAAGGGAGACCCAGTACTTC. Protein sequence: CAISGPYYSSGGLRETQYF.

The chain is built from TRBV5-1 and TRBJ1-2; D is possibly TRBD1 (6 bases). Germline V gives CDR1 SGHRS, CDR2 YFSETQ. This CDR3 contains 15 residues. V dropped 0 bases and J dropped 0 bases, with 9 bases sitting between them. The CDR3 sequence is CASSLAGGPNYGYTF. The CDR3 nucleotides read TGCGCCAGCAGCTTGGCGGGGGGCCCTAACTATGGCTACACCTTC.

CDR3 bases: TGTGCCAGCAGCTTTTTAGGGGGCTTCGGGGAGCTGTTTTTT. It codes for CASSFLGGFGELFF. The J gene is TRBJ2-2, the V gene TRBV5-6; 7 bases line up with TRBD1. CDR3 length: 14 amino acids. Germline loops: CDR1 SGHDT, CDR2 YYEEEE. V was clipped by 2 bases and J by 7 bases; unmatched bases: 5.

The chain is built from TRBV7-3 and TRBJ1-1; maybe TRBD1 (5 bases). The V gene lost 2 bases and the J gene lost 5 bases, with 9 bases spanning the gap. CDR1 is SGHTA, CDR2 FQGTGA, per germline. CDR3 size: 13 residues. The CDR3 loop reads CASSLGGGTEAFF. Here the CDR3 DNA reads TGTGCCAGCAGCTTAGGGGGGGGGACTGAAGCTTTCTTT.

The chain has TRBV7-9 and TRBJ2-3, with 10 bases lining up with TRBD2. The CDR3 is 17 residues long. V lost 10 bases, J lost 1 base, and 14 bases stayed unmatched. Germline CDR1 SEHNR, CDR2 FQNEAQ (reference sequence). In DNA form, the CDR3 reads TGTGCCACCGAACTAGCGGGGATATACGTCGGCACAGATACGCAGTATTTT. This translates into CATELAGIYVGTDTQYF.

Of note for this clone: Other nucleotide sequences in the sample specify the same CDR3. J is TRBJ1-1 and V is TRBV5-1, with TRBD1 identical over 9 bases. V shed 3 bases, J shed 4 bases, and the junction held 4 bases outside the gene matches. Germline values: CDR1 SGHRS, CDR2 YFSETQ. The CDR3 has 14 residues. The CDR3, as DNA: TGCGCCAGCAGCTGGGGACAGGGCGGCACTGAAGCTTTCTTT. Amino acids: CASSWGQGGTEAFF.

This clone was recorded a few times. CDR3 sequence: CASSPDGQIEAFF. CDR3 in DNA: TGTGCCAGCTCACCCGATGGACAGATTGAAGCTTTCTTT. The rearrangement links TRBV18 to TRBJ1-1, with D possibly TRBD1 on 6 matching bases. In germline, CDR1 is KGHSH, CDR2 LQKENI. The CDR3 loop spans 13 amino acids. Trimming stripped 3 bases from V and 7 bases from J, with 12 bases between.